What follows are 2 T cell receptor beta chains derived from one specimen sequenced in a study of post-analysis software for immune sequencing data. Broader study findings: Controls had lower frequencies than patients of 4 or 5 TRBV segments, which included TRBV5-6, TRBV5-1 and TRBV20-1.

These receptors are not linked to any known antigen. TCR beta cDNA libraries included unique molecular identifiers. TCRdb re-called the PCR reads through MiXCR, storing one row per CDR3 protein. The profile shows 600,000 to 700,000 distinct CDR3 sequences, 59% of them singletons. The source material was blood. The receptors were sampled from a girl aged 2 to 10 with multiple sclerosis.

V gene TRBV7-2 combines with J gene TRBJ2-3; 8 bases line up with TRBD2. The germline gives CDR1 SGHTA, CDR2 FQGNSA. The V gene end was trimmed by 2 bases and the J gene end by 4 bases; junction bases not matched to a gene: 5. The CDR3 is 15 amino acids. The DNA for the CDR3 is TGTGCCAGCAGCTTACGGGGGGGCCTTGCAGATACGCAGTATTTT. Protein sequence: CASSLRGGLADTQYF.

The rearrangement uses TRBV6-5 and TRBJ2-1; TRBD1 matches at 7 bases. The V segment lost 6 bases and the J segment 0 bases; nucleotides outside the gene matches: 5. Germline-derived CDR1 and CDR2 are MNHEY and SVGAGI. The CDR3 totals 15 residues. CDR3 sequence (DNA): TGTGCCAGCAGCCAGGGGGACAACTCCTACAATGAGCAGTTCTTC. This encodes CASSQGDNSYNEQFF.